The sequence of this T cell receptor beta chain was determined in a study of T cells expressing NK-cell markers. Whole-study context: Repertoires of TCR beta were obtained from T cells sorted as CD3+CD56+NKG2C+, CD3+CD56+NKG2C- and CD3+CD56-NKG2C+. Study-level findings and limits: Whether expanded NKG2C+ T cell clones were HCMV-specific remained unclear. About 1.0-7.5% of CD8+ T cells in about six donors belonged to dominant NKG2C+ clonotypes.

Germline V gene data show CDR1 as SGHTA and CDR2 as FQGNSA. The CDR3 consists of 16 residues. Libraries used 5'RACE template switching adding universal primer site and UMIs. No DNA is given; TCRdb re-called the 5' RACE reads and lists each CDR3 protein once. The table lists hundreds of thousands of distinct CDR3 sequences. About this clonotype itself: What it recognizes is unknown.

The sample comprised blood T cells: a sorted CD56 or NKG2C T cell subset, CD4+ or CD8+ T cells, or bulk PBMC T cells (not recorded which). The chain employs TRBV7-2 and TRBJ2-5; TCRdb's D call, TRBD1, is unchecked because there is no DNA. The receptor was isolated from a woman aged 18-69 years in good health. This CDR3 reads CASSLVGQVNQETQYF.